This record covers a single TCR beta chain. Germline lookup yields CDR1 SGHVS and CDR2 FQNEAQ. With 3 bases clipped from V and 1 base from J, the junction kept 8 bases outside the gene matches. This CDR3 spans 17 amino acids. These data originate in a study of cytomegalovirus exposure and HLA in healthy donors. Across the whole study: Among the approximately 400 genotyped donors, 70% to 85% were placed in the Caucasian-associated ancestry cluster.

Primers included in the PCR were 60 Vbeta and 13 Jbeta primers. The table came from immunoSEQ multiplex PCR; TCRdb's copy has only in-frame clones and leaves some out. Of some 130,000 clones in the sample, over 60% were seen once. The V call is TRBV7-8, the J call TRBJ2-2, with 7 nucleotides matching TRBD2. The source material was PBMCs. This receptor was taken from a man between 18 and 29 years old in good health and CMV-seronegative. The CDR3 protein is CASSFLSSGMNTGELFF. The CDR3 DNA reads TGTGCCAGCAGCTTCCTCTCGAGCGGGATGAACACCGGGGAGCTGTTTTTT. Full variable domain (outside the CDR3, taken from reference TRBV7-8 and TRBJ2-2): GAGVSQSPRYKVAKRGQDVALRCDPISGHVSLFWYQQALGQGPEFLTYFQNEAQLDKSGLPSDRFFAERPEGSVSTLKIQRTQQEDSAVYLCASSFLSSGMNTGELFFGEGSRLTVL.